This TCR beta chain was identified during a study of blood T cells in healthy people across ages. This clonotype was counted ten times or more. Combining a sample-barcoded 5' primer with a J-beta primer mix, a second PCR ran for roughly 6 to 12 cycles. TCRdb recomputed calls from the 5' RACE reads with MiXCR, one row per CDR3 protein. The sample includes 730,000 or so distinct CDR3 sequences, roughly two fifths seen only once; the top ten take roughly 30%. CDR3 length: 11 residues. Germline V gives CDR1 LGHDT, CDR2 YNNKEL (reference sequence). V lost 8 bases to trimming and J lost 7 bases, with 10 bases between them.

The TCR comes from an elderly man in good health. The V gene is TRBV3-1, the J gene TRBJ2-3; TRBD1 might be the D (5 bases). The specimen was blood. As DNA, the CDR3 is TGTGCCAGCTCTCGACAGAATACGCAGTATTTT. Its protein is CASSRQNTQYF.